This T cell receptor beta chain derives from a study of CD8 T cells in Susac syndrome. The CDR3 extends over 12 amino acids. With 2 bases removed from V and 14 bases from J, the gap between germline ends came to 10 bases. Germline V gene sequence: CDR1 LGHDT, CDR2 YNNKEL (reference sequence). RNA in amounts of roughly 0.5 to 1 ug was reverse transcribed with random hexamers. Each CDR3 protein is one row after TCRdb ran MiXCR on the immunoSEQ multiplex PCR reads. The sample has 180,000 or so distinct CDR3 sequences; 90% to 95% are singletons. The sample taken for sequencing was CD4+ T cells from PBMCs. The source of this sequence is a human donor in good health. V usage is TRBV3-1 and J usage is TRBJ1-6; D gene ambiguous. The CDR3 is CASSQSGESLHF. The CDR3, as DNA: TGTGCCAGCAGCCAATCAGGTGAATCCCTCCACTTT.